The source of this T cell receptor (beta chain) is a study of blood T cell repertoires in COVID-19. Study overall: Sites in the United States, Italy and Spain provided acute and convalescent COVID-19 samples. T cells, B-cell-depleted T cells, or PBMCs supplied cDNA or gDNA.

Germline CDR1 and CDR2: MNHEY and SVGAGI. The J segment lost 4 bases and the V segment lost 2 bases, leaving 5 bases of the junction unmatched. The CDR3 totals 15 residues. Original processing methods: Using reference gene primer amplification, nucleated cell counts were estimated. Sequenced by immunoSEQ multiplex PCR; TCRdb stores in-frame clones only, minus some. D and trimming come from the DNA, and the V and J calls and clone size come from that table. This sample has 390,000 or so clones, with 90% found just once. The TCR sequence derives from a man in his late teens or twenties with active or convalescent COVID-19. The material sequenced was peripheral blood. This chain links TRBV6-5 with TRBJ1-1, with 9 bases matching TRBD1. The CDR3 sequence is CASSYGRTGATEAFF. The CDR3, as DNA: TGTGCCAGCAGTTACGGGAGGACAGGGGCCACTGAAGCTTTCTTT.